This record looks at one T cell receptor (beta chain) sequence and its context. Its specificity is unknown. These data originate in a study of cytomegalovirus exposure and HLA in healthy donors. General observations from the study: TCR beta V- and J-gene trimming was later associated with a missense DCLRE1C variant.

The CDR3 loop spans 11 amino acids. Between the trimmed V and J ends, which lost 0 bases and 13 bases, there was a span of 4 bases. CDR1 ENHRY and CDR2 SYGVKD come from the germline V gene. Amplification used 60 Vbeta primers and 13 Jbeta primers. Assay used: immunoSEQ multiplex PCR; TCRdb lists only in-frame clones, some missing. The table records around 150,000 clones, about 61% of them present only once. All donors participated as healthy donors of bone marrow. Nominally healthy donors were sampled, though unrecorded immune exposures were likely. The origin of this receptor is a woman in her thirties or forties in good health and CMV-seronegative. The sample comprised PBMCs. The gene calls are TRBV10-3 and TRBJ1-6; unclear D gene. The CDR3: CAISESGPLHF. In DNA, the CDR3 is TGTGCCATCAGTGAGTCCGGGCCCCTCCACTTT.